This TCR beta chain was documented in a study of cytomegalovirus exposure and HLA in healthy donors. Study context: The early release's HLA-typed donors yielded approximately 82 million unique TCRs. General study points: The presence/absence work took it that sequencing depth was about the same across donors. Accurate prediction of most subjects' HLA-A and HLA-B alleles from TCR beta sequences was reported.

Concerning this clone itself: Its matching antigen is unknown.

Amplification used 60 Vbeta primers and 13 Jbeta primers. The protocol was immunoSEQ multiplex PCR, while the TCRdb copy is restricted to in-frame clones and leaves out a portion. The table lists 150,000 or so clones, more than 60% of them singletons. The CDR3 totals 13 residues. V was trimmed by 8 bases and J by 0 bases, leaving 10 bases between them. Germline V lookup: CDR1 SNHLY, CDR2 FYNNEI. The chain employs TRBV2 and TRBJ1-2; no definite D call. The clonotype originates from a man aged 40-49 years in good health and CMV-seropositive. The specimen sequenced was PBMCs. The CDR3: CASVRDTNYGYTF. CDR3 bases: TGTGCCAGCGTGAGGGATACTAACTATGGCTACACCTTC. Complete variable domain (other parts from reference TRBV2 and TRBJ1-2): EPEVTQTPSHQVTQMGQEVILRCVPISNHLYFYWYRQILGQKVEFLVSFYNNEISEKSEIFDDQFSVERPDGSNFTLKIRSTKLEDSAMYFCASVRDTNYGYTFGSGTRLTVV.